Listed below are T cell receptor beta chains from one sample, sequenced in a study of T-cell reconstitution after alpha-beta-depleted transplantation in children. TCRdb reprocessed the PCR reads via MiXCR and lists one record per CDR3 protein. Counted here are 140,000 to 150,000 distinct CDR3 sequences, around 8.5% occurring once; the ten biggest clones make up around 18%. The source was PBMCs, mostly from graft donor cells, collected 180 days after TCRalphabeta/CD19-depleted stem cell transplant. These receptors originate from a female patient aged 2-10 years who had a stem cell transplant for congenital amegakaryocytic thrombocytopenia, so the T cells may come from the graft donor. The CDR3 runs from the conserved cysteine through the conserved F or W. D genes are given only for firm matches. A row's size may be missing; if present it is once, few, many or a size class.

d_call	clone_size	v_call	j_call	cdr3_length	cdr3_aa	cdr3_nt
-	-	TRBV9	TRBJ2-7	11	CASTTSYEQYF	TGTGCCAGCACAACATCCTACGAGCAGTACTTC
-	many	TRBV29-1	TRBJ2-3	13	CSATEGGTDTQYF	TGCAGCGCCACCGAGGGGGGCACAGATACGCAGTATTTT
TRBD2	few	TRBV19	TRBJ2-3	13	CASSTRLAATQYF	TGTGCCAGTAGTACCCGACTAGCGGCAACGCAGTATTTT
TRBD2	many	TRBV5-1	TRBJ2-3	17	CASSLVRGGRVTDTQYF	TGCGCCAGCAGCTTGGTTCGGGGGGGCCGGGTCACAGATACGCAGTATTTT
-	many	TRBV4-1	TRBJ1-2	16	CASSQPRELRHHGYTF	TGCGCCAGCAGCCAACCCAGGGAATTGCGCCACCATGGCTACACCTTC
-	many	TRBV7-9	TRBJ2-5	17	CASRRGSIGTIGETQYF	TGTGCCAGCAGGCGTGGTTCTATTGGGACAATTGGAGAGACCCAGTACTTC
-	few	TRBV20-1	TRBJ2-7	13	CSAITGSENEQYF	TGCAGTGCAATAACAGGGTCTGAGAACGAGCAGTACTTC
-	many	TRBV5-1	TRBJ2-5	13	CASSIEYQETQYF	TGCGCCAGCAGCATTGAGTACCAAGAGACCCAGTACTTC
-	many	TRBV10-3	TRBJ2-1	13	CAIRGTQYNEQFF	TGTGCCATCAGAGGGACACAATACAATGAGCAGTTCTTC
TRBD1	many	TRBV6-1	TRBJ2-7	13	CASRQQGKYEQYF	TGTGCCAGCAGGCAACAGGGGAAGTACGAGCAGTACTTC
TRBD2	many	TRBV5-1	TRBJ2-3	15	CASSVTSWYTDTQYF	TGCGCCAGCAGCGTGACTAGCTGGTACACAGATACGCAGTATTTT
-	few	TRBV20-1	TRBJ1-2	13	CSARSGQGYGYTF	TGCAGTGCTAGATCGGGGCAGGGGTATGGCTACACCTTC
-	-	TRBV20-1	TRBJ2-7	14	CSATGGGSLREQYF	TGCAGTGCCACCGGGGGTGGTTCCCTAAGGGAGCAGTACTTC
-	many	TRBV28	TRBJ2-7	15	CASSLGTEPFYEQYF	TGTGCCAGCAGTTTGGGCACGGAACCCTTCTACGAGCAGTACTTC
-	-	TRBV6-5	TRBJ1-5	14	CASSSGVGNQPQHF	TGTGCCAGCAGTTCGGGGGTTGGCAATCAGCCCCAGCATTTT
TRBD1	many	TRBV10-3	TRBJ1-1	15	CAISEGRTGVTEAFF	TGTGCCATCAGTGAGGGAAGGACAGGGGTCACTGAAGCTTTCTTT
TRBD1	-	TRBV29-1	TRBJ2-5	14	CSVSGDRVIETQYF	TGCAGCGTTTCTGGGGACAGGGTAATAGAGACCCAGTACTTC
-	few	TRBV12-3/TRBV12-4	TRBJ2-1	15	CASSLRASSINEQFF	TGTGCCAGCAGTTTAAGGGCTAGTTCGATCAACGAGCAGTTCTTC
-	many	TRBV27	TRBJ2-7	13	CASSFQFGYEQYF	TGTGCCAGCAGTTTCCAGTTCGGGTACGAGCAGTACTTC
-	-	TRBV20-1	TRBJ2-5	13	CSAIGTGRGTQYF	TGCAGTGCTATAGGAACAGGGCGCGGGACCCAGTACTTC
TRBD1	many	TRBV7-2	TRBJ1-2	13	CASSLGQPYGYTF	TGTGCCAGCAGCTTGGGACAGCCCTATGGCTACACCTTC
TRBD2	many	TRBV20-1	TRBJ2-2	13	CSATSGSTGELFF	TGCAGTGCGACTAGCGGGAGCACCGGGGAGCTGTTTTTT
TRBD1	many	TRBV20-1	TRBJ2-7	12	CSAGQGRGEQYF	TGCAGTGCAGGACAGGGGCGGGGGGAGCAGTACTTC
TRBD1	many	TRBV5-1	TRBJ1-2	15	CASSLWTGPNYGYTF	TGCGCCAGCAGCTTGTGGACAGGACCTAACTATGGCTACACCTTC
-	many	TRBV7-2	TRBJ1-1	15	CASSLTGSYDTEAFF	TGTGCCAGCAGCCTCACCGGTAGTTACGATACTGAAGCTTTCTTT
-	-	TRBV30	TRBJ1-1	11	CAWKVGHGAFF	TGTGCCTGGAAGGTGGGACACGGAGCTTTCTTT
TRBD1	-	TRBV5-1	TRBJ1-1	15	CASSVSGTGYTEAFF	TGCGCCAGCAGCGTCTCCGGGACAGGTTACACTGAAGCTTTCTTT
-	many	TRBV6-1	TRBJ1-2	14	CASSGQPFPYGYTF	TGTGCCAGCAGCGGACAGCCGTTCCCTTATGGCTACACCTTC
-	many	TRBV20-1	TRBJ2-2	12	CSARLGFGELFF	TGCAGTGCTAGGTTGGGTTTCGGGGAGCTGTTTTTT
TRBD2	many	TRBV5-1	TRBJ2-2	16	CASSLALAGVRGELFF	TGCGCCAGCAGCTTGGCTCTAGCGGGAGTCCGCGGGGAGCTGTTTTTT
-	few	TRBV19	TRBJ1-4	16	CASSIAGFVADEKLFF	TGTGCCAGTAGTATAGCTGGGTTTGTCGCGGATGAAAAACTGTTTTTT
-	-	TRBV27	TRBJ1-1	16	CASSPSQGQRNTEAFF	TGTGCCAGCAGTCCATCCCAGGGTCAGCGGAACACTGAAGCTTTCTTT
-	many	TRBV27	TRBJ2-2	14	CASSPTRATGELFF	TGTGCCAGCAGTCCGACTAGAGCCACCGGGGAGCTGTTTTTT
TRBD1	-	TRBV29-1	TRBJ2-7	13	CSAYRNRGEEQYF	TGCAGCGCCTACCGTAACAGGGGAGAGGAGCAGTACTTC
-	-	TRBV7-6	TRBJ2-2	13	CASSHGSTGELFF	TGTGCCAGCAGCCACGGAAGCACCGGGGAGCTGTTTTTT
-	few	TRBV15	TRBJ2-2	12	CATSRDFGELFF	TGTGCCACCAGCAGAGATTTCGGGGAGCTGTTTTTT
-	few	TRBV30	TRBJ1-2	13	CAWALGGSYGYTF	TGTGCCTGGGCCCTGGGGGGGTCCTATGGCTACACCTTC
-	many	TRBV3-1	TRBJ1-2	14	CASSPGLANYGYTF	TGTGCCAGCAGCCCAGGGTTAGCTAACTATGGCTACACCTTC
-	-	TRBV23-1	TRBJ2-7	15	CASSQALPVSYEQYF	TGCGCCAGCAGTCAGGCCCTCCCGGTTTCCTACGAGCAGTACTTC
-	many	TRBV27	TRBJ2-6	12	CASRSGANVLTF	TGTGCCAGCCGGTCTGGGGCCAACGTCCTGACTTTC
TRBD1	many	TRBV12-3/TRBV12-4	TRBJ1-5	18	CASSSGTGPLNSNQPQHF	TGTGCCAGCAGTTCCGGGACAGGGCCCCTCAATAGCAATCAGCCCCAGCATTTT
-	-	TRBV29-1	TRBJ2-7	14	CSVEGAGETYEQYF	TGCAGCGTTGAAGGGGCAGGGGAAACCTACGAGCAGTACTTC